Listed here are 23 T cell receptor beta chains from one sample, sequenced in a study of blood T cell repertoires in COVID-19. Clones were sequenced by immunoSEQ multiplex PCR, and TCRdb holds only the in-frame ones, with some missing. The sample contains more than 150,000 clones, 65% to 85% of which appear only once. The source material was PBMCs or T cells enriched from blood (not recorded which). Receptor source: a woman aged 55-70 years who had recovered from COVID-19.

The rearrangement links TRBV19 to TRBJ1-4; possibly TRBD1 for D (6 bases). This CDR3 is 15 amino acids long. Trimming cost V 1 base and J 8 bases, with 14 bases left between them. Germline V gene sequence: CDR1 LNHDA, CDR2 SQIVND (reference sequence). CDR3 loop: CASSIVPLTGEKLFF. The DNA for the CDR3 is TGTGCCAGTAGTATAGTACCCCTGACAGGAGAAAAACTGTTTTTT.

The CDR3 DNA sequence: TGTGCCAGCAGTTGGGGCCGGGGGACTCAGCCCCAGCATTTT. It specifies CASSWGRGTQPQHF. V and J are TRBV6-2 or TRBV6-3 and TRBJ1-5, with a possible D match to TRBD1 (5 bases). This CDR3 contains 14 residues. The germline CDR1 and CDR2 sequences are MNHEY and SVGEGT. Trimming left V 4 bases short and J 6 bases short, with 13 bases between.

The chain links TRBV5-1 to TRBJ2-7; 11 bases map to TRBD1. The CDR3 spans 13 residues. V gave up 4 bases and J gave up 3 bases; unmatched junction bases: 0. CDR1 SGHRS and CDR2 YFSETQ come from the germline V gene. The CDR3, as DNA: TGCGCCAGCAGCGGGACAGGGGGCTACGAGCAGTACTTC. Its protein product is CASSGTGGYEQYF.

The chain combines TRBV7-8 with TRBJ1-1; D ambiguous. V was trimmed by 0 bases and J by 3 bases, leaving 8 bases between them. The CDR3 is made up of 14 amino acids. Germline V lookup: CDR1 SGHVS, CDR2 FQNEAQ. The CDR3 region has the DNA TGTGCCAGCAGCTTAGCGCGTCGAGACACTGAAGCTTTCTTT. It codes for CASSLARRDTEAFF.

This clone has just a few counts. The rearrangement joins TRBV15 to TRBJ1-2, with D tentatively TRBD1 (6 bases). V was clipped by 0 bases and J by 14 bases, with 16 bases between them. The length of the CDR3 is 13 residues. The V gene's germline CDR1 is LNHNV and CDR2 YYDKDF (reference sequence). The CDR3 reads CATSREQGRGGTF. In nucleotides, the CDR3 is TGTGCCACCAGCAGAGAGCAGGGGAGAGGGGGTACCTTC.

This clone appeared a few times. The rearrangement joins TRBV29-1 to TRBJ2-1, with D perhaps TRBD2 (6 bases). Trimming took 1 base from V and 8 from J, leaving 15 bases between them. The CDR3 consists of 14 residues. CDR1 and CDR2 (germline): SQVTM, ANQGSEA. The CDR3 loop is CSVEGGKGSDEQFF. CDR3 nucleotides: TGCAGCGTTGAAGGCGGGAAGGGGAGCGATGAGCAGTTCTTC.

The J gene is TRBJ2-1, the V gene TRBV27; 10 bases are shared with TRBD1. The CDR3 consists of 16 residues. Germline V gene data show CDR1 as MNHEY and CDR2 as SMNVEV (reference sequence). After removal of 0 bases from V and 5 bases from J, the junction contained 4 bases not matched to a gene. This chain's CDR3 is CASSLSTGQGHNEQFF. The DNA of the CDR3 is TGTGCCAGCAGTTTATCTACGGGACAGGGGCACAATGAGCAGTTCTTC.

The chain has TRBV5-1 and TRBJ1-2, with D unclear. Germline lookup yields CDR1 SGHRS and CDR2 YFSETQ. The CDR3 extends over 13 amino acids. The V gene lost 0 bases and the J gene lost 4 bases, with 7 bases spanning the gap. The CDR3 coding sequence is TGCGCCAGCAGCTTGGACACCCTCTATGGCTACACCTTC. Protein product: CASSLDTLYGYTF. Based on the CDR3 plus reference TRBV5-1 and TRBJ1-2, the full variable domain is KAGVTQTPRYLIKTRGQQVTLSCSPISGHRSVSWYQQTPGQGLQFLFEYFSETQRNKGNFPGRFSGRQFSNSRSEMNVSTLELGDSALYLCASSLDTLYGYTFGSGTRLTVV.

V is TRBV7-8 and J is TRBJ2-7, with a weak D call TRBD2 (6 bases). The germline V gene has CDR1 SGHVS and CDR2 FQNEAQ. This CDR3 has 14 amino acids. Trimming stripped 7 bases from V and 4 bases from J, with 17 bases between. DNA of the CDR3: TGTGCCAGCACCCCCTTCCGGGAGCATTACGAGCAGTACTTC. Translation: CASTPFREHYEQYF.

This clone was seen many times. The chain combines TRBV29-1 with TRBJ2-7; perhaps TRBD2 as D (5 bases). V was cut by 7 bases and J by 5 bases, with 15 bases left in between. The germline CDR1 and CDR2 sequences are SQVTM and ANQGSEA. The CDR3 is 12 residues long. This CDR3 reads CSGLAVGNEQYF. CDR3 nucleotides: TGCAGCGGGTTGGCAGTCGGGAACGAGCAGTACTTC.

The rearrangement links TRBV28 to TRBJ2-3; 7 bases are shared with TRBD1. This CDR3 has 14 residues. With V trimmed by 4 bases and J by 6 bases, 7 bases remained unmatched. Germline loops: CDR1 MDHEN, CDR2 SYDVKM. The CDR3 here is CASSYGGQADTQYF. Written as DNA, the CDR3 is TGTGCCAGCAGTTACGGAGGACAGGCGGATACGCAGTATTTT.

The chain links TRBV2 to TRBJ1-3, with a weak D call TRBD1 (6 bases). The ends were cut back, 2 bases at V and 0 bases at J, with 11 bases in the middle. Germline V gene data show CDR1 as SNHLY and CDR2 as FYNNEI. This CDR3 region has 16 residues. This chain's CDR3 is CASSEMGHSSGNTIYF. The CDR3 DNA follows: TGTGCCAGCAGTGAAATGGGACACTCCTCTGGAAACACCATATATTTT. The full variable domain, completed using reference TRBV2 and TRBJ1-3, is EPEVTQTPSHQVTQMGQEVILRCVPISNHLYFYWYRQILGQKVEFLVSFYNNEISEKSEIFDDQFSVERPDGSNFTLKIRSTKLEDSAMYFCASSEMGHSSGNTIYFGEGSWLTVV.

This clone was counted only a few times. The chain couples TRBV5-8 to TRBJ1-2; 8 positions agree with TRBD1. V was clipped by 2 bases and J by 3 bases; unmatched bases: 6. The CDR3 is made up of 15 amino acids. Germline loops: CDR1 SGHTS, CDR2 YDEGEE. CDR3 nucleotides: TGTGCCAGCAGCTTTCAGGGGGCGGTTGACTATGGCTACACCTTC. This translates into CASSFQGAVDYGYTF.

The V call is TRBV18, the J call TRBJ2-7; the match to TRBD2 covers 9 bases. V lost 9 bases, J lost 5 bases, and 5 bases stayed unmatched. Germline CDR1 KGHSH, CDR2 LQKENI. The CDR3 is 12 residues long. The CDR3 bases are TGTGCCAGAGTAGCGGGGGCCGACGAGCAGTACTTC. The encoded protein is CARVAGADEQYF.

The chain recombines TRBV5-4 with TRBJ2-7; 9 bases are shared with TRBD1. In germline, CDR1 is SGHNT, CDR2 YYREEE (reference sequence). The CDR3 is 16 amino acids. Trimming took 3 bases from V and 0 from J; bases not matched to a gene: 7. The CDR3 region is CASSSGQGTYSYEQYF. In nucleotides, the CDR3 is TGTGCCAGCAGCTCCGGACAGGGGACCTACTCCTACGAGCAGTACTTC. Complete variable domain (other parts from reference TRBV5-4 and TRBJ2-7): ETGVTQSPTHLIKTRGQQVTLRCSSQSGHNTVSWYQQALGQGPQFIFQYYREEENGRGNFPPRFSGLQFPNYSSELNVNALELDDSALYLCASSSGQGTYSYEQYFGPGTRLTVT.

The chain has TRBV5-4 and TRBJ1-2, with a weak D call TRBD1 (5 bases). Trimming stripped 0 bases from V and 6 bases from J, with 6 bases between. CDR3 size: 12 residues. Germline CDR1 and CDR2: SGHNT and YYREEE (reference sequence). The CDR3 DNA follows: TGTGCCAGCAGCTTGGACAGGAATGGCTACACCTTC. This codes for CASSLDRNGYTF.

This chain uses TRBV28 with TRBJ2-7; possibly TRBD1 for D (5 bases). Germline V gene sequence: CDR1 MDHEN, CDR2 SYDVKM. This CDR3 region has 14 residues. V lost 6 bases and J lost 6, with 18 bases in between. The CDR3: CASSLGQGITEQYF. The CDR3 DNA is TGTGCCAGCAGCCTCGGGCAGGGAATCACCGAGCAGTACTTC.

The chain combines TRBV4-1 with TRBJ1-6; no clear D gene. Trimming pared 0 bases from V and 0 bases from J, leaving 9 bases between. CDR1 and CDR2 from the germline V gene are MGHRA and YSYEKL. The CDR3 is made up of 17 amino acids. This chain's CDR3 is CASSQEGGISYNSPLHF. Here the CDR3 DNA reads TGCGCCAGCAGCCAAGAAGGAGGAATCTCCTATAATTCACCCCTCCACTTT.

This clone was seen only once. J is TRBJ1-5 and V is TRBV7-2, with 9 bases matching TRBD1. The CDR3 is made up of 14 amino acids. Germline values: CDR1 SGHTA, CDR2 FQGNSA. The V gene end was trimmed by 0 bases and the J gene end by 12 bases; junction bases not matched to a gene: 6. Written as DNA, the CDR3 is TGTGCCAGCAGCTTAGCGGACAGGGGACTGGTCCAGCATTTT. It is translated as CASSLADRGLVQHF.

This clone has only one observation. A much larger clone lies a single base off, so this may be a read error. V usage is TRBV3-1 (or the pseudogene TRBV3-2) and J usage is TRBJ1-4; D unresolved. CDR1 is LGHDT, CDR2 YNNKEL, per germline (reference sequence). CDR3 size: 13 residues. The V end was cut by 1 base, the J end by 5 bases, with 5 bases between. The CDR3, as DNA: TGTGCCAGCAGCCAAGTCGGGAATGAAAAACTGTTTTTT. Translated: CASSQVGNEKLFF.

This chain joins TRBV6-5 and TRBJ2-1, with 9 positions matching TRBD2. The CDR3 runs to 15 residues. V lost 7 bases to trimming and J lost 6 bases; unmatched junction nucleotides: 10. Germline CDR1 MNHEY, CDR2 SVGAGI. CDR3 sequence reads: CASTPTGTSFNEQFF. CDR3 coding DNA: TGTGCCAGCACTCCGACCGGGACTAGCTTCAATGAGCAGTTCTTC.

The sample holds a few counts of this clone. This sequence joins TRBV10-3 and TRBJ1-4; TRBD1 aligns across 9 bases. Germline V gives CDR1 ENHRY, CDR2 SYGVKD. J was trimmed by 1 base and V by 10 bases; bases with no gene match: 7. The length of the CDR3 is 15 residues. The CDR3 region is CATRDRDLTNEKLFF. The CDR3 DNA sequence: TGTGCCACCCGGGACAGGGATTTAACTAATGAAAAACTGTTTTTT.

The gene calls are TRBV7-8 and TRBJ2-3; D unclear. CDR3 length equals 13 residues. Trimming removed 5 bases from V and 2 bases from J, with 8 bases in between. CDR1 is SGHVS, CDR2 FQNEAQ, per germline. This CDR3 is CASSLTHTDTQYF. CDR3 nucleotides: TGTGCCAGCAGCCTGACACACACAGATACGCAGTATTTT.